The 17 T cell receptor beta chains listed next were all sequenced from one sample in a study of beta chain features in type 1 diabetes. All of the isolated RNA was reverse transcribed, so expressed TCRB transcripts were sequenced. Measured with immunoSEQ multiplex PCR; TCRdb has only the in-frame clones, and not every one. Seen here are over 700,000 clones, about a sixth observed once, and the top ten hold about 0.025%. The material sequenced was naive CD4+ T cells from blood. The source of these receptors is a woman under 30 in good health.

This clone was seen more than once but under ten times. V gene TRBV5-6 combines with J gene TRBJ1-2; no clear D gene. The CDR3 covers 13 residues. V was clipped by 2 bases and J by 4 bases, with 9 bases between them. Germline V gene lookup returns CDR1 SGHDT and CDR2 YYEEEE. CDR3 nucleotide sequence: TGTGCCAGCAGCTTTCGGGTCTCCTATGGCTACACCTTC. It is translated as CASSFRVSYGYTF.

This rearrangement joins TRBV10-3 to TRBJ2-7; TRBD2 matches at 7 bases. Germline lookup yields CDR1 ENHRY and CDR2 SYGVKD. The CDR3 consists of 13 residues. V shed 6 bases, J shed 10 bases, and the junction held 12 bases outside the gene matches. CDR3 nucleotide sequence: TGTGCCATCAGCGTTGATAAGCCGGGGGGACAGTACTTC. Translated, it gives CAISVDKPGGQYF.

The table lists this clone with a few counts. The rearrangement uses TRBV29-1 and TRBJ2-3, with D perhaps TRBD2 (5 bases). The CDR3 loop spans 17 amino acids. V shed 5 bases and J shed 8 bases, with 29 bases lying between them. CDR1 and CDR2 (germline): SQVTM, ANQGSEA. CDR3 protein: CSVRGYQASLPRGTQYF. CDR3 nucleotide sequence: TGCAGCGTTCGCGGTTATCAGGCTAGCCTTCCACGGGGTACGCAGTATTTT.

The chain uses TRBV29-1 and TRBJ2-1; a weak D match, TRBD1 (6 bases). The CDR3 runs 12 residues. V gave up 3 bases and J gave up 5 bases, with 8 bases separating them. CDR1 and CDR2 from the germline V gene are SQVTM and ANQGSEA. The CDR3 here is CSVDGQNNEQFF. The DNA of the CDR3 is TGCAGCGTTGATGGACAGAACAATGAGCAGTTCTTC.

CDR3 sequence reads: CASSQGFSYEQYF. In DNA form, the CDR3 reads TGTGCCAGCAGCCAGGGGTTCTCCTACGAGCAGTACTTC. The genes are TRBV7-9 and TRBJ2-7; possible D gene TRBD1, 6 bases. Germline CDR1 SEHNR, CDR2 FQNEAQ (reference sequence). V lost 5 bases to trimming and J lost 0 bases, with 8 bases between them. The CDR3 length is 13 residues. The whole variable domain, filled in from reference TRBV7-9 and TRBJ2-7, reads DTGVSQNPRHKITKRGQNVTFRCDPISEHNRLYWYRQTLGQGPEFLTYFQNEAQLEKSRLLSDRFSAERPKGSFSTLEIQRTEQGDSAMYLCASSQGFSYEQYFGPGTRLTVT.

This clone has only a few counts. In DNA, the CDR3 is TGTGCCAGCACATCCGTCAACTACGAGCAGTACTTC. It encodes CASTSVNYEQYF. The chain joins TRBV6-4 to TRBJ2-7; D unresolved. The CDR3 runs 12 residues. CDR1 and CDR2 from the germline V gene are MRHNA and SNTAGT. Trimming pared 7 bases from V and 3 bases from J, leaving 10 bases between.

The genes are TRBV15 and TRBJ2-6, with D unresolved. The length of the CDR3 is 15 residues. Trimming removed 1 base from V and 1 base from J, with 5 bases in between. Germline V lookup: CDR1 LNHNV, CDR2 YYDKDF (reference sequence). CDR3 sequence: CATSRGASGANVLTF. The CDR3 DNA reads TGTGCCACCAGCAGAGGGGCGTCTGGGGCCAACGTCCTGACTTTC.

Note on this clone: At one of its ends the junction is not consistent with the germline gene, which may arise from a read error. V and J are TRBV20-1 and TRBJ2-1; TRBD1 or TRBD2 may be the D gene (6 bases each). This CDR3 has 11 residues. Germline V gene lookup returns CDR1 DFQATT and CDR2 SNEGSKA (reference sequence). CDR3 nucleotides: TGCAGTGCGAGAGGGGGGAAGAAGCAGTTCTTC. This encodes CSARGGKKQFF.

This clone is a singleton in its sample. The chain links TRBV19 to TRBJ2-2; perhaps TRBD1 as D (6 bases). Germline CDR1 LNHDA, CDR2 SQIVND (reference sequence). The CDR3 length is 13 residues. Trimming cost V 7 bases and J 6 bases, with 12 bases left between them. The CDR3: CASITGSAGELFF. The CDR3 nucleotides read TGTGCCAGTATTACAGGGTCGGCCGGGGAGCTGTTTTTT. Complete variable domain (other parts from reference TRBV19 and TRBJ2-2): DGGITQSPKYLFRKEGQNVTLSCEQNLNHDAMYWYRQDPGQGLRLIYYSQIVNDFQKGDIAEGYSVSREKKESFPLTVTSAQKNPTAFYLCASITGSAGELFFGEGSRLTVL.

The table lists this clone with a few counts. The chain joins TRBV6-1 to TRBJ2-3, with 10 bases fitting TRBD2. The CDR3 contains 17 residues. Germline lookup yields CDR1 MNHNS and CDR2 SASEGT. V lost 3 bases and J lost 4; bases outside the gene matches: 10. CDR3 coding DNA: TGTGCCAGCAGTGACAACCTAGCGGGAGCGGGTGCAGATACGCAGTATTTT. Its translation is CASSDNLAGAGADTQYF.

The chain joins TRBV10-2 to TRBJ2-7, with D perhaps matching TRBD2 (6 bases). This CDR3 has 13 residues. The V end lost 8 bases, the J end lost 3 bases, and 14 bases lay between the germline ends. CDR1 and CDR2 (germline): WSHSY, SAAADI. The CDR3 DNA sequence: TGCGCCAGCCGGAGGGAAATGAACTACGAGCAGTACTTC. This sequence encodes CASRREMNYEQYF.

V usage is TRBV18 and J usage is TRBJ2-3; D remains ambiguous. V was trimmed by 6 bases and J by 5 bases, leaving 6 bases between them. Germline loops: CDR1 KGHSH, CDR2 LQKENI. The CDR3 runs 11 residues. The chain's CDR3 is CASSTEDTQYF. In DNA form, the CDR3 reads TGTGCCAGCTCGACCGAAGATACGCAGTATTTT.

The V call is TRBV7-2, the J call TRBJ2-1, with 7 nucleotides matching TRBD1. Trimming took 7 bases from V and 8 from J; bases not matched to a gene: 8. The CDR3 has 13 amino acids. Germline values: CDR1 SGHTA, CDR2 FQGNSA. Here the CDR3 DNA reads TGTGCCAGCAACAAAAACAGGGGTGATGAGCAGTTCTTC. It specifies CASNKNRGDEQFF.

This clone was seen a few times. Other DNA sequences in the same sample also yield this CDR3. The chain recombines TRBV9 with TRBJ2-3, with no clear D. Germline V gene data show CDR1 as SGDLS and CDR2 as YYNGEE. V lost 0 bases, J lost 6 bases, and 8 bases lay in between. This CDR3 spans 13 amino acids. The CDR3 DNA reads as TGTGCCAGCAGCGTAGGGACCGCGGATACGCAGTATTTT. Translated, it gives CASSVGTADTQYF.

The CDR3 region has the DNA TGCGCCAGCAGTCAATCGGAGTGGCGCTCTGGAAACACCATATATTTT. This gives the protein CASSQSEWRSGNTIYF. V usage is TRBV23-1 and J usage is TRBJ1-3; D is ambiguous. TRBV23-1 is designated an ORF whose function remains uncertain. The CDR3 loop spans 16 amino acids. V lost 0 bases, J lost 0 bases, and 9 bases lay in between.

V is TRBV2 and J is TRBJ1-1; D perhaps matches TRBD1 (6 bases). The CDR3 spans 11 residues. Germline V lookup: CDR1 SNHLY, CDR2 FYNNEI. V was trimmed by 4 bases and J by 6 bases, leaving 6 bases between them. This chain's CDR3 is CASSGTAEAFF. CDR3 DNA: TGTGCCAGCAGTGGGACAGCTGAAGCTTTCTTT.

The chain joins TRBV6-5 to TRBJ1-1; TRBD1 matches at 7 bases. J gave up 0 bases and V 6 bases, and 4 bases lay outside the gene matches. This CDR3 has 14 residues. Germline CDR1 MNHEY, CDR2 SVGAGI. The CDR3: CASRLTGVNTEAFF. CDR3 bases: TGTGCCAGCAGACTTACAGGGGTGAACACTGAAGCTTTCTTT.